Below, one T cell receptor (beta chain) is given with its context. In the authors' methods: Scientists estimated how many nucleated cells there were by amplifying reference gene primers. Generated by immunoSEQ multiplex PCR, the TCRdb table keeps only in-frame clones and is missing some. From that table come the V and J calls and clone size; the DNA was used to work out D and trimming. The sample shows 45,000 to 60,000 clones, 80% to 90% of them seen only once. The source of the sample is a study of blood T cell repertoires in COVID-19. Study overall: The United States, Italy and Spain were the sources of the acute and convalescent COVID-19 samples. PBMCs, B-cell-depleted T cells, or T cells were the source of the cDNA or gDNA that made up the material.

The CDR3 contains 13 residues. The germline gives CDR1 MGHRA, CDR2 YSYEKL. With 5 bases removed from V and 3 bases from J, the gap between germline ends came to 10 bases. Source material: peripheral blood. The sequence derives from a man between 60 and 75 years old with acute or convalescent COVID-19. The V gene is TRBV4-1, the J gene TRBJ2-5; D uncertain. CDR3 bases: TGCGCCAGCAGCGCCGGAGTCAAAGAGACCCAGTACTTC. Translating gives CASSAGVKETQYF.